This T cell receptor (beta chain) was retrieved from a study of CD8+ T cells in alopecia areata. Study-level results: A great number of expanded lesional clones endured in scalp and blood during tofacitinib. Normal scalp showed lower clonality than lesional scalp, especially alopecia totalis/universalis. Scalp specimens additionally yield sequences from normal skin's resident alphabeta T cells.

In each case, RNA was isolated and then reverse transcribed into cDNA as the sequencing template. Data came from immunoSEQ multiplex PCR; TCRdb stores just in-frame clones and leaves some out. The sample shows 200,000 to 250,000 clones, about 58% of them seen only once. The CDR3 spans 16 residues. CDR1 SGHTA and CDR2 FQGTGA come from the germline V gene. Between the trimmed V and J ends, which lost 5 bases and 5 bases, there was a span of 20 bases. Treatment denoted: oral pan-JAK inhibitor, 5-10 mg twice daily. It was from alopecia areata patients that lesional scalp punch biopsies and peripheral blood were collected. This clone has only one observation. Its target is unknown.

The input for sequencing was CD4+ T cells sorted from blood, taken at week 4, from a patient treated with tofacitinib. This clonotype was obtained from a human donor with alopecia areata. V usage is TRBV7-3 and J usage is TRBJ2-3, with D possibly being TRBD1 or TRBD2 (5 bases each). The CDR3 nucleotides read TGTGCCAGCAGCCAAAGGGCCTCGCCGAGGGGAGATACGCAGTATTTT. It translates to CASSQRASPRGDTQYF.